This TCR beta chain came from a study of OX40 agonist ivuxolimab in advanced cancers. The ends were cut back, 1 base at V and 1 base at J, with 10 bases in the middle. CDR1 and CDR2 (germline): SGHAT, FQNNGV. The CDR3 spans 15 residues. Profiling relied on immunoSEQ multiplex PCR, and the TCRdb table lists in-frame clones only, not all of them. The sample yields approximately 60,000 clones, roughly 90% seen once. This material consisted of CD4+ or CD8+ T cells sorted from blood, taken in a trial of the OX40 agonist ivuxolimab. The sequence was obtained from an adult with an advanced solid tumor such as melanoma, head and neck, liver or kidney cancer. The chain recombines TRBV11-2 with TRBJ1-1; no reliable D call. In DNA, the CDR3 is TGTGCCAGCAGCTTAGGGGCCAGGACGAACACTGAAGCTTTCTTT. It is translated as CASSLGARTNTEAFF.